What follows describes a single TCR beta chain. Cohorts were based on clinical histories the participants reported. Repertoires were generated with immunoSEQ multiplex PCR, while TCRdb's copy carries only in-frame clones and drops some. The top ten clones hold 3.5% to 4.5% of a sample with approximately 150,000 clones, about 85% of them seen once. This record comes from a study of blood T cell repertoires in COVID-19. V was pared by 0 bases and J by 2 bases, with 12 bases between. Per germline, CDR1 SGHRS and CDR2 YFSETQ. This CDR3 is built from 16 residues. The clonotype originates from a woman aged 40 to 50 who had been exposed to COVID-19. Material: PBMCs or T cells enriched from blood (not recorded which). V and J are TRBV5-1 and TRBJ2-1; D is unresolved. This CDR3 is CASSLGVGHPYNEQFF. In nucleotides, the CDR3 is TGCGCCAGCAGCTTGGGGGTGGGCCACCCCTACAATGAGCAGTTCTTC.